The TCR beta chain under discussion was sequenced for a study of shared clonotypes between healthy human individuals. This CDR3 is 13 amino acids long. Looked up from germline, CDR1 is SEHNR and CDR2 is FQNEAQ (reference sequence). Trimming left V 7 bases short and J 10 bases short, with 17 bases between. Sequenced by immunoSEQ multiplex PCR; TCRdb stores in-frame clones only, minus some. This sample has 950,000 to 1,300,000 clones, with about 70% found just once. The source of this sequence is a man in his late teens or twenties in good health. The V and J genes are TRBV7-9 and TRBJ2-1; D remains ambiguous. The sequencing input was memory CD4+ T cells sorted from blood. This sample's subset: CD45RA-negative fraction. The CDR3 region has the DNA TGTGCCAGCAAAGTAGGGTCCGGTCGGGAGCAGTTCTTC. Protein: CASKVGSGREQFF. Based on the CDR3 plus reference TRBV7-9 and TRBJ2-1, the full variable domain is DTGVSQNPRHKITKRGQNVTFRCDPISEHNRLYWYRQTLGQGPEFLTYFQNEAQLEKSRLLSDRFSAERPKGSFSTLEIQRTEQGDSAMYLCASKVGSGREQFFGPGTRLTVL.